The 25 T cell receptor beta chains in this list originate from one sample, sequenced in a study of OX40 agonist ivuxolimab in advanced cancers. Profiling relied on immunoSEQ multiplex PCR, and the TCRdb table lists in-frame clones only, not all of them. The sample consists of over 100,000 clones, roughly 91% of them appearing once. Specimen: CD4+ or CD8+ T cells sorted from blood, collected in a trial of the OX40 agonist ivuxolimab. The receptors originated from an adult with an advanced solid tumor such as melanoma, head and neck, liver or kidney cancer.

Here the CDR3 DNA reads TGTGCCATCAGGGAGGAGGGGGACCCCTCCGGAGCCAAAAACATTCAGTACTTC. Encoded protein: CAIREEGDPSGAKNIQYF. The genes are TRBV10-3 and TRBJ2-4; possibly TRBD1 or TRBD2 for D (6 bases each). CDR1 is ENHRY and CDR2 is SYGVKD in the germline V gene. V dropped 6 bases and J dropped 0 bases, with 21 bases sitting between them. This CDR3 has 18 amino acids.

The V and J genes are TRBV28 and TRBJ2-2; 7 nucleotides line up with TRBD2. The germline gives CDR1 MDHEN, CDR2 SYDVKM. The V gene end was trimmed by 1 base and the J gene end by 2 bases; junction bases not matched to a gene: 13. This CDR3 is built from 19 residues. CDR3 loop: CASSLFARWERGNTGELFF. DNA for the CDR3: TGTGCCAGCAGTTTATTCGCCCGGTGGGAGCGGGGCAACACCGGGGAGCTGTTTTTT. Together with reference TRBV28 and TRBJ2-2, the CDR3 gives the full variable domain: DVKVTQSSRYLVKRTGEKVFLECVQDMDHENMFWYRQDPGLGLRLIYFSYDVKMKEKGDIPEGYSVSREKKERFSLILESASTNQTSMYLCASSLFARWERGNTGELFFGEGSRLTVL.

The V call is TRBV7-3, the J call TRBJ1-3; D uncertain. The V gene's germline CDR1 is SGHTA and CDR2 FQGTGA. The V end was cut by 4 bases, the J end by 0 bases, with 7 bases between. The CDR3 consists of 14 residues. CDR3 nucleotide sequence: TGTGCCAGCAGCTCCCTGGGCTCTGGAAACACCATATATTTT. It translates to CASSSLGSGNTIYF.

CDR3 nucleotide sequence: TGTGCCAGCAATGAGAGGGGGGCCCGGGACACTGAAGCTTTCTTT. Translation: CASNERGARDTEAFF. The chain recombines TRBV6-5 with TRBJ1-1, with TRBD1 as a possible D gene (6 bases). V was cut by 7 bases and J by 3 bases, with 18 bases left in between. The CDR3 length is 15 residues. CDR1 and CDR2 from the germline V gene are MNHEY and SVGAGI.

The gene calls are TRBV27 and TRBJ2-1, with D perhaps TRBD2 (5 bases). V lost 5 bases, J lost 0 bases, and 11 bases lay in between. The germline CDR1 and CDR2 sequences are MNHEY and SMNVEV (reference sequence). The CDR3 has 15 residues. DNA of the CDR3: TGTGCCAGCAGTCCCGGGAAGAGCTCCTACAATGAGCAGTTCTTC. Its protein is CASSPGKSSYNEQFF.

The chain uses TRBV9 and TRBJ2-7, with D unclear. V lost 0 bases and J 2 bases, leaving 12 bases between the germline ends. Germline V lookup: CDR1 SGDLS, CDR2 YYNGEE. The CDR3 length is 15 residues. The CDR3 region is CASSVGPQAAYEQYF. The CDR3 DNA follows: TGTGCCAGCAGCGTAGGTCCCCAGGCGGCCTACGAGCAGTACTTC.

The chain employs TRBV19 and TRBJ2-7; D call uncertain. V was clipped by 3 bases and J by 5 bases, with 5 bases between them. Germline-derived CDR1 and CDR2 are LNHDA and SQIVND (reference sequence). CDR3 length: 11 residues. The CDR3 is CASSIRDEQYF. CDR3 DNA: TGTGCCAGTAGTATTCGGGACGAGCAGTACTTC.

The chain employs TRBV5-1 and TRBJ1-6; 7 bases fit TRBD1. V lost 1 base and J lost 7; bases outside the gene matches: 5. There are 15 residues in the CDR3. Germline V gene sequence: CDR1 SGHRS, CDR2 YFSETQ. CDR3 DNA: TGCGCCAGCAGCTTGAGACAGGGCGAAAATTCACCCCTCCACTTT. Translated: CASSLRQGENSPLHF.

The CDR3 DNA is TGTGCCAGCAGTCCCCGCCCCAGGGGGCTCTCTTTCTCTGGGGCCAACGTCCTGACTTTC. Protein sequence: CASSPRPRGLSFSGANVLTF. This chain links TRBV6-4 with TRBJ2-6, with 8 bases aligning to TRBD1. From germline, CDR1 is MRHNA and CDR2 SNTAGT. J lost 0 bases, V lost 5 bases, and 15 bases had no gene match. This CDR3 contains 20 residues.

Concerning this clone: The same CDR3 also results from other DNA sequences found in this sample. The V and J genes are TRBV6-6 and TRBJ1-5; D is ambiguous. The V gene lost 0 bases and the J gene lost 0 bases, with 6 bases spanning the gap. The CDR3 runs 15 residues. The germline V gene has CDR1 MNHNY and CDR2 SVGAGI (reference sequence). The CDR3 reads CASSYSRHSNQPQHF. CDR3 coding DNA: TGTGCCAGCAGTTACTCGAGACATAGCAATCAGCCCCAGCATTTT.

The genes are TRBV25-1 and TRBJ2-1; weak D call: TRBD1 (5 bases). Germline V gene sequence: CDR1 MGHDK, CDR2 SYGVNS. This CDR3 comprises 14 residues. Trimming removed 6 bases at V and 10 bases at J, with 19 bases between. CDR3 amino acids: CASSPGSSFTEQFF. CDR3 coding DNA: TGTGCCAGCAGCCCAGGGTCGTCATTTACGGAGCAGTTCTTC.

The V call is TRBV5-1, the J call TRBJ1-4, with 9 bases that match TRBD1. This CDR3 contains 15 residues. The germline gives CDR1 SGHRS, CDR2 YFSETQ. V lost 0 bases to trimming and J lost 5 bases; unmatched junction nucleotides: 2. CDR3 in DNA: TGCGCCAGCAGCTTGGGGGGACAGGGAAATGAAAAACTGTTTTTT. This codes for CASSLGGQGNEKLFF.

This clone was picked up one time. The chain employs TRBV15 and TRBJ2-7; possible D gene TRBD1, 5 bases. CDR1 and CDR2 from the germline V gene are LNHNV and YYDKDF (reference sequence). V lost 3 bases and J 3 bases, leaving 9 bases between the germline ends. The CDR3 is 13 amino acids. The DNA of the CDR3 is TGTGCCACCAGCAGGGATCAGGGCTACGAGCAGTACTTC. Its protein is CATSRDQGYEQYF.

The gene calls are TRBV7-3 and TRBJ1-6; no definite D call. Germline assignment: CDR1 SGHTA and CDR2 FQGTGA. The CDR3 totals 14 residues. Trimming took off 3 bases at V and 4 bases at J, with 7 bases between the two ends. Written as DNA, the CDR3 is TGTGCCAGCAGCTTCAACAGTTATAATTCACCCCTCCACTTT. Protein product: CASSFNSYNSPLHF.

This clone appeared a few times. The rearrangement uses TRBV13 and TRBJ1-1, with 7 positions matching TRBD1. CDR1 PRHDT and CDR2 FYEKMQ come from the germline V gene (reference sequence). CDR3 length: 12 residues. V shed 5 bases, J shed 4 bases, and the junction held 1 base outside the gene matches. The CDR3 nucleotides are TGTGCCAGCAGCCGACAGGGCACTGAAGCTTTCTTT. Its translation is CASSRQGTEAFF.

V is TRBV5-8 and J is TRBJ1-1; 8 nucleotides line up with TRBD1. The CDR3 length is 15 residues. The germline CDR1 and CDR2 sequences are SGHTS and YDEGEE. The ends lost 7 bases at V and 1 base at J; junction bases unmatched: 9. CDR3 nucleotides: TGTGCCAGCGCTACCCAGGGGGCGCGGAACACTGAAGCTTTCTTT. This codes for CASATQGARNTEAFF.

The chain joins TRBV5-6 to TRBJ1-5; D gene unclear. This CDR3 region has 17 residues. Deletions cut 4 bases from V and 0 bases from J, with 17 bases between. Germline V CDR1 and CDR2: SGHDT, YYEEEE. CDR3 nucleotides: TGTGCCAGCAGCCAGAGACGGGGTTTGATTAGCAATCAGCCCCAGCATTTT. This codes for CASSQRRGLISNQPQHF.

This chain links TRBV4-2 with TRBJ1-3; D is ambiguous. V lost 1 base and J 4 bases, leaving 5 bases between the germline ends. Germline loops: CDR1 LGHNA, CDR2 YNFKEQ. This CDR3 is built from 13 residues. Written as DNA, the CDR3 is TGTGCCAGCAGCCAAGCCGGGGGAAACACCATATATTTT. It codes for CASSQAGGNTIYF.

This rearrangement joins TRBV7-2 to TRBJ2-7; D possibly uses TRBD1 or TRBD2 (6 bases each). The V and J ends lost 2 bases and 6 bases respectively, with 11 bases between them. The germline V gene has CDR1 SGHTA and CDR2 FQGNSA. The CDR3 is 13 residues long. CDR3 loop: CASSLSRGPEQYF. The CDR3 nucleotides are TGTGCCAGCAGCTTAAGTCGGGGGCCCGAGCAGTACTTC. The entire variable domain, with the rest obtained from reference TRBV7-2 and TRBJ2-7, is as follows: GAGVSQSPSNKVTEKGKDVELRCDPISGHTALYWYRQSLGQGLEFLIYFQGNSAPDKSGLPSDRFSAERTGGSVSTLTIQRTQQEDSAVYLCASSLSRGPEQYFGPGTRLTVT.

The rearrangement joins TRBV5-8 to TRBJ2-3; D call uncertain. CDR3 length: 15 amino acids. The V gene's germline CDR1 is SGHTS and CDR2 YDEGEE. The V end lost 2 bases, the J end lost 3 bases, and 13 bases lay between the germline ends. CDR3 coding DNA: TGTGCCAGCAGCTTAAGGGTTTTGAATACAGATACGCAGTATTTT. It yields the protein CASSLRVLNTDTQYF.

The chain combines TRBV29-1 with TRBJ1-2, with a possible D match to TRBD1 (6 bases). This CDR3 is built from 12 residues. The V and J ends lost 2 bases and 8 bases respectively, with 12 bases between them. Germline assignment: CDR1 SQVTM and CDR2 ANQGSEA. CDR3 amino acids: CSVETGGRGYTF. As DNA, the CDR3 is TGCAGCGTTGAAACGGGGGGCCGAGGCTACACCTTC. Drawing the rest from reference TRBV29-1 and TRBJ1-2, the complete variable domain is SAVISQKPSRDICQRGTSLTIQCQVDSQVTMMFWYRQQPGQSLTLIATANQGSEATYESGFVIDKFPISRPNLTFSTLTVSNMSPEDSSIYLCSVETGGRGYTFGSGTRLTVV.

V is TRBV18 and J is TRBJ1-1; TRBD1 might be the D (5 bases). With 0 bases removed from V and 1 base from J, the gap between germline ends came to 9 bases. From germline, CDR1 is KGHSH and CDR2 LQKENI. This CDR3 has 15 amino acids. Here the CDR3 reads CASSPPGAPNTEAFF. The DNA for the CDR3 is TGTGCCAGCTCACCACCTGGGGCACCGAACACTGAAGCTTTCTTT.

The rearrangement uses TRBV6-5 and TRBJ1-1; D may be TRBD1 (6 bases). CDR3 length: 15 residues. Germline V gene data show CDR1 as MNHEY and CDR2 as SVGAGI. Deletions cut 2 bases from V and 11 bases from J, with 21 bases between. The CDR3: CASSYGGWFGQGAFF. As DNA, the CDR3 is TGTGCCAGCAGTTACGGGGGCTGGTTCGGGCAAGGTGCTTTCTTT.

The chain joins TRBV5-1 to TRBJ2-7, with D perhaps being TRBD1 or TRBD2 (5 bases each). The CDR3 has 14 residues. Trimming cost V 4 bases and J 4 bases, with 15 bases left between them. Germline V CDR1 and CDR2: SGHRS, YFSETQ. In DNA, the CDR3 is TGCGCCAGCAGCCAGGGAGTTTCGCCTTACGAGCAGTACTTC. Residues: CASSQGVSPYEQYF. Together with reference TRBV5-1 and TRBJ2-7, the CDR3 gives the full variable domain: KAGVTQTPRYLIKTRGQQVTLSCSPISGHRSVSWYQQTPGQGLQFLFEYFSETQRNKGNFPGRFSGRQFSNSRSEMNVSTLELGDSALYLCASSQGVSPYEQYFGPGTRLTVT.

This chain joins TRBV2 and TRBJ2-2; D is uncertain. Deletions cut 5 bases from V and 7 bases from J, with 11 bases between. There are 13 residues in the CDR3. The germline gives CDR1 SNHLY, CDR2 FYNNEI. In DNA form, the CDR3 reads TGTGCCAGCAGTTACCAGGAGAGCGGGGAGCTGTTTTTT. Encoded protein: CASSYQESGELFF.